This TCR beta chain derives from a study of blood T cells in healthy people across ages. In germline, CDR1 is SGHRS, CDR2 YFSETQ. This CDR3 comprises 16 residues. The J segment lost 8 bases and the V segment lost 4 bases, leaving 8 bases of the junction unmatched. This clonotype was seen more than once but under ten times. The use of a sample-barcoded 5' primer and a J-beta primer mix characterized a second PCR of roughly 6 to 12 cycles. Researchers report that each sample yielded at least 2.5 million CDR3-containing paired-end reads. MiXCR, applied by TCRdb to the 5' RACE reads, yields one record per CDR3 protein. Of almost 1 million distinct CDR3 sequences in the sample, roughly 47% are singletons; the top ten hold about a fifth. Every donor provided roughly 10 milliliters of peripheral blood.

This clonotype originated in a woman aged 55-75 years in good health. The J gene is TRBJ2-1, the V gene TRBV5-1; 14 nucleotides align to TRBD2. The sample was blood. In nucleotides, the CDR3 is TGCGCCAGCAGCCTCACCGGGACTAGCGGGAGCTATGAGCAGTTCTTC. Translation: CASSLTGTSGSYEQFF.